These 25 T cell receptor beta chains share one sample of origin, sequenced in a study of regulatory T cells in long-lasting Graves disease. Sequencing libraries for TCR beta were prepared with iRepertoire HTBI primers and Arm-PCR of CDR3 regions. From the multiplex PCR reads, TCRdb called clonotypes with MiXCR, one entry per CDR3 protein. Of about 400,000 distinct CDR3 sequences listed, 15% to 20% are singletons. Time point noted: newly diagnosed GD, antithyroid drugs for less than 3 months. There was RNA extracted from PBMCs, and the TCR library was made from it. This sample was shared with a second study, whose subject was T cells in Graves' hyperthyroidism and ophthalmopathy.

Sequences were derived from peripheral blood mononuclear cells (PBMCs), sampled at new diagnosis, from a patient treated with antithyroid drugs. The receptors originated from a woman aged 18 to 35 with Graves disease.

This clonotype came up many times. The chain is built from TRBV2 and TRBJ2-5; 7 bases line up with TRBD1. CDR1 and CDR2 from the germline V gene are SNHLY and FYNNEI. Unmatched junction bases numbered 5, after V lost 8 bases and J lost 5 bases. This CDR3 has 12 amino acids. The CDR3 bases are TGTGCCAGCCGAAACAGGGGTGAGACCCAGTACTTC. Protein: CASRNRGETQYF.

V usage is TRBV20-1 and J usage is TRBJ1-2, with TRBD1 matching 9 bases. Germline V CDR1 and CDR2: DFQATT, SNEGSKA (reference sequence). This CDR3 region has 12 residues. CDR3 nucleotide sequence: TGCAGCGCGGACAGGGGCCTTAAAGGCTACACCTTC. Its protein is CSADRGLKGYTF.

This clonotype has at least ten counts. Here the CDR3 reads CSARDLERERGVTQYF. CDR3 nucleotide sequence: TGCAGTGCTAGAGATCTTGAGCGGGAGCGAGGAGTTACGCAGTATTTT. V and J are TRBV20-1 and TRBJ2-3, with 8 nucleotides matching TRBD2. Trimming cost V 0 bases and J 8 bases; bases outside gene matches: 13. The CDR3 totals 16 residues. Germline V lookup: CDR1 DFQATT, CDR2 SNEGSKA (reference sequence).

This clonotype has a count of ten or more. The gene calls are TRBV19 and TRBJ1-1; TRBD1 matches 10 bases. The V gene end was trimmed by 6 bases and the J gene end by 7 bases; junction bases not matched to a gene: 5. Germline V lookup: CDR1 LNHDA, CDR2 SQIVND (reference sequence). This CDR3 is built from 13 residues. The CDR3 reads CASSDRGQVEAFF. The CDR3 DNA reads TGTGCCAGTAGCGACAGGGGGCAGGTTGAAGCTTTCTTT.

This clonotype was counted many times. In DNA form, the CDR3 reads TGTGCCAGCAGTCATATGGAGGTGGGGGATGGCTACACCTTC. Protein product: CASSHMEVGDGYTF. V is TRBV28 and J is TRBJ1-2; TRBD1 might be the D (5 bases). Per the germline V gene, CDR1 is MDHEN and CDR2 is SYDVKM. CDR3 length: 14 amino acids. Trimming pared 5 bases from V and 6 bases from J, leaving 16 bases between.

This clonotype was recorded many times. The rearrangement joins TRBV5-1 to TRBJ2-5, with 15 bases lining up with TRBD2. The CDR3 sequence is 17 residues long. With V trimmed by 3 bases and J by 4 bases, 7 bases remained unmatched. Germline assignment: CDR1 SGHRS and CDR2 YFSETQ. CDR3 sequence reads: CASSSRTSGGARETQYF. CDR3 DNA sequence: TGCGCCAGCAGCTCACGGACTAGCGGGGGGGCAAGAGAGACCCAGTACTTC.

Concerning this clonotype: Just one base apart from a much larger clone, this may be a read error. The chain links TRBV2 to TRBJ1-6, with D possibly matching TRBD1 (6 bases). Germline loops: CDR1 SNHLY, CDR2 FYNNEI. The CDR3 contains 15 residues. Trimming took 5 bases from V and 7 from J, leaving 15 bases between them. For the CDR3, the DNA is TGTGCCAGCAGTTGGGACAAGGTCGGGAATTCACCCCTCCACTTT. Its protein is CASSWDKVGNSPLHF.

This clonotype has at least ten counts. CDR3 sequence (DNA): TGTGCCACCCAGACAGGATATGGCTACACCTTC. Translation gives CATQTGYGYTF. The J gene is TRBJ1-2, the V gene TRBV6-1; maybe TRBD1 (6 bases). Per the germline V gene, CDR1 is MNHNS and CDR2 is SASEGT. V was clipped by 10 bases and J by 5 bases, with 11 bases between them. The CDR3 runs 11 residues.

Details on this clonotype: This clone may be a read error of a much larger clone one base away. The rearrangement uses TRBV7-3 and TRBJ2-5; possible D gene TRBD2, 6 bases. The CDR3 contains 15 residues. Trimming left V 5 bases short and J 11 bases short, with 24 bases between. Germline V gene lookup returns CDR1 SGHTA and CDR2 FQGTGA. The chain's CDR3 is CASSPGEVSYNEQYF. CDR3 bases: TGTGCCAGCAGCCCGGGGGAGGTCTCCTACAATGAGCAGTACTTC. Supplemented by reference TRBV7-3 and TRBJ2-5, the full variable domain reads GAGVSQTPSNKVTEKGKYVELRCDPISGHTALYWYRQSLGQGPEFLIYFQGTGAADDSGLPNDRFFAVRPEGSVSTLKIQRTERGDSAVYLCASSPGEVSYNEQYFGPGTRLLVL.

The chain recombines TRBV3-1 with TRBJ1-1, with no clear D. The ends were cut back, 0 bases at V and 3 bases at J, with 8 bases in the middle. CDR3 length equals 14 residues. Germline loops: CDR1 LGHDT, CDR2 YNNKEL (reference sequence). CDR3 bases: TGTGCCAGCAGCCAAGAGGGCCTGTACACTGAAGCTTTCTTT. It translates to CASSQEGLYTEAFF.

This clonotype showed up many times. The gene calls are TRBV6-2 or TRBV6-3 and TRBJ2-7; 12 bases agree with TRBD2. Per the germline V gene, CDR1 is MNHEY and CDR2 is SVGEGT. The trim removed 2 bases at V and 2 bases at J, leaving 7 bases unmatched. The CDR3 runs 17 residues. CDR3 coding DNA: TGTGCCAGCAGTTACCCCCTTACTAGCGGGGGGACCTACGAGCAGTACTTC. It translates to CASSYPLTSGGTYEQYF.

This clonotype was detected ten times or more. CDR3 sequence: CASSLVAENYEQYF. CDR3 bases: TGTGCCAGCAGCTTGGTGGCAGAAAACTACGAGCAGTACTTC. This sequence joins TRBV5-5 and TRBJ2-7; unclear D gene. From germline, CDR1 is SGHKS and CDR2 YYEKEE (reference sequence). The length of the CDR3 is 14 residues. Deletions cut 0 bases from V and 3 bases from J, with 10 bases between.

At least ten counts were recorded for this clonotype. The chain combines TRBV7-9 with TRBJ1-1; D remains unclear. The germline V and J ends were trimmed by 4 bases and 8 bases, with 8 bases remaining between them. There are 11 residues in the CDR3. Germline-derived CDR1 and CDR2 are SEHNR and FQNEAQ (reference sequence). The CDR3 DNA reads as TGTGCCAGCAGCTCCCCTATGGAAGCTTTCTTT. Residues: CASSSPMEAFF.

This clonotype has ten or more counts. V and J are TRBV7-9 and TRBJ2-1; 13 bases line up with TRBD2. Germline V lookup: CDR1 SEHNR, CDR2 FQNEAQ (reference sequence). The CDR3 loop spans 15 amino acids. Trimming cost V 5 bases and J 7 bases; bases outside gene matches: 5. CDR3 residues: CASSPTSGGANEQFF. CDR3 coding DNA: TGTGCCAGCAGCCCTACTAGCGGGGGGGCAAATGAGCAGTTCTTC.

This clonotype was observed a few times. This chain uses TRBV6-4 with TRBJ2-3; 10 bases are a match to TRBD2. The CDR3 length is 15 residues. Trimming took 6 bases from V and 2 from J; bases not matched to a gene: 5. CDR1 is MRHNA, CDR2 SNTAGT, per germline. The CDR3, as DNA: TGTGCCAGCAGCGTTCTAGCGGGGGCCACAGATACGCAGTATTTT. Amino acids: CASSVLAGATDTQYF.

This clonotype has ten or more counts. This chain links TRBV5-1 with TRBJ2-3; 10 bases agree with TRBD2. This CDR3 has 19 residues. V was pared by 4 bases and J by 2 bases, with 16 bases of the junction left unmatched. Per germline, CDR1 SGHRS and CDR2 YFSETQ. The CDR3 nucleotides are TGCGCCAGCAGCCGGGTAGCGGGGGGCCGTCCCGAGTACACAGATACGCAGTATTTT. It encodes CASSRVAGGRPEYTDTQYF. The variable domain in full, with the rest retrieved from reference TRBV5-1 and TRBJ2-3, is KAGVTQTPRYLIKTRGQQVTLSCSPISGHRSVSWYQQTPGQGLQFLFEYFSETQRNKGNFPGRFSGRQFSNSRSEMNVSTLELGDSALYLCASSRVAGGRPEYTDTQYFGPGTRLTVL.

The V and J genes are TRBV7-3 and TRBJ2-7; 7 positions match TRBD2. This CDR3 is 19 amino acids long. V was pared by 4 bases and J by 0 bases, with 18 bases of the junction left unmatched. The germline V gene has CDR1 SGHTA and CDR2 FQGTGA. CDR3 residues: CASSSWAGGVTGGSYEQYF. CDR3 DNA: TGTGCCAGCAGCTCCTGGGCCGGCGGGGTGACGGGAGGCTCCTACGAGCAGTACTTC. Combining the CDR3 with reference TRBV7-3 and TRBJ2-7 gives the whole variable domain GAGVSQTPSNKVTEKGKYVELRCDPISGHTALYWYRQSLGQGPEFLIYFQGTGAADDSGLPNDRFFAVRPEGSVSTLKIQRTERGDSAVYLCASSSWAGGVTGGSYEQYFGPGTRLTVT.

Concerning this clonotype itself: This may stem from a read error, because a much larger clone lies one nucleotide away. The chain uses TRBV20-1 and TRBJ2-3; TRBD2 is a possible D gene (6 bases). This CDR3 is 13 amino acids long. Germline CDR1 DFQATT, CDR2 SNEGSKA (reference sequence). CDR3 in DNA: TGCAGTGCTAGTCAGCGGGCTTCAGATGCGCAGTATTTT. It is translated as CSASQRASDAQYF.

The chain carries TRBV9 and TRBJ1-5; D is perhaps TRBD1 (5 bases). Per the germline V gene, CDR1 is SGDLS and CDR2 is YYNGEE. Deletions cut 0 bases from V and 4 bases from J, with 11 bases between. The CDR3 length is 15 residues. The CDR3 coding sequence is TGTGCCAGCAGCGTAGACGAGGGGCAAAATCAGCCCCAGCATTTT. Protein product: CASSVDEGQNQPQHF. Full variable domain (outside the CDR3, taken from reference TRBV9 and TRBJ1-5): DSGVTQTPKHLITATGQRVTLRCSPRSGDLSVYWYQQSLDQGLQFLIQYYNGEERAKGNILERFSAQQFPDLHSELNLSSLELGDSALYFCASSVDEGQNQPQHFGDGTRLSIL.

The V call is TRBV5-1, the J call TRBJ1-4; possibly TRBD1 for D (6 bases). The length of the CDR3 is 13 residues. The germline V and J ends were trimmed by 4 bases and 6 bases, with 10 bases remaining between them. Germline-derived CDR1 and CDR2 are SGHRS and YFSETQ. The CDR3 loop reads CASSRRTDEKLFF. CDR3 sequence (DNA): TGCGCCAGCAGCCGAAGGACAGATGAAAAACTGTTTTTT.

This clonotype was detected ten times or more. Germline and junction disagree at one end, which may indicate a read error. This chain joins TRBV12-3 or TRBV12-4 and TRBJ2-7; D not certain. CDR3 size: 12 residues. In nucleotides, the CDR3 is TGCGCCAGCAGCCATACCGGCTACGAGCAGTACTTC. Encoded protein: CASSHTGYEQYF.

This clonotype was seen many times. This chain links TRBV19 with TRBJ1-2; 7 positions agree with TRBD1. The CDR3 contains 16 residues. V gave up 5 bases and J gave up 5 bases; unmatched junction bases: 14. Germline assignment: CDR1 LNHDA and CDR2 SQIVND (reference sequence). CDR3 bases: TGTGCCAGTAGTCTGGGACAGAGCCTCTCGTGGTATGGCTACACCTTC. Its translation: CASSLGQSLSWYGYTF.

This clonotype showed up many times. The J gene is TRBJ2-3, the V gene TRBV11-3; TRBD1 matches at 9 bases. Looked up from germline, CDR1 is SGHNT and CDR2 is YENEEA. J was trimmed by 4 bases and V by 5 bases; bases with no gene match: 7. The CDR3 runs to 15 residues. The CDR3 here is CASSTGQGSADTQYF. For the CDR3, the DNA is TGTGCCAGCAGCACGGGACAGGGATCGGCAGATACGCAGTATTTT.

The table lists this clonotype with a count of one. V gene TRBV11-2 combines with J gene TRBJ2-7; 14 nucleotides align to TRBD2. The V gene's germline CDR1 is SGHAT and CDR2 FQNNGV. V lost 6 bases, J lost 13 bases, and 8 bases stayed unmatched. The CDR3 consists of 13 residues. CDR3 protein: CASRTSGRAGNYF. The CDR3, as DNA: TGTGCCAGCAGGACTAGCGGGAGGGCCGGAAACTACTTC.

This clonotype came up a few times. The chain has TRBV28 and TRBJ1-3, with TRBD1 as a possible D gene (5 bases). The CDR3 covers 13 residues. V lost 6 bases and J 10 bases, leaving 16 bases between the germline ends. Germline values: CDR1 MDHEN, CDR2 SYDVKM. The DNA of the CDR3 is TGTGCCAGCAGCCCCGGGACGGGCTTTACCATATATTTT. It translates to CASSPGTGFTIYF.